The 16 T cell receptor beta chains presented below share a single source sample, sequenced in a study of Graves' ophthalmopathy and Graves' hyperthyroidism. Amplification targeted the TCR beta CDR3 regions, with RNA transcripts as the source material. HTBI-primed first-round RT-PCR preceded second-round multiplex PCR. TCRdb analysed the multiplex PCR reads with MiXCR anew, one entry per CDR3 protein. Among 300,000 to 450,000 distinct CDR3 sequences listed, about a sixth were seen once. Sequencing was performed on peripheral blood. Receptors were obtained from an adult woman with stable Graves' hyperthyroidism.

The chain recombines TRBV12-3 or TRBV12-4 with TRBJ1-2; no definite D call. With 1 base removed from V and 2 bases from J, the gap between germline ends came to 8 bases. This CDR3 comprises 14 residues. CDR3 sequence: CASSLVGMNYGYTF. CDR3 in DNA: TGTGCCAGCAGTTTAGTCGGAATGAACTATGGCTACACCTTC.

The CDR3 loop reads CASSRHQGLNYEQYF. CDR3 DNA sequence: TGTGCCAGCAGTCGCCACCAAGGACTGAACTACGAGCAGTACTTC. The gene calls are TRBV6-2 or TRBV6-3 and TRBJ2-7; D may be TRBD2 (5 bases). Germline values: CDR1 MNHEY, CDR2 SVGEGT. The CDR3 has 15 amino acids. Trimming took 5 bases from V and 3 from J, leaving 17 bases between them.

The chain joins TRBV12-3 or TRBV12-4 to TRBJ1-2, with D tentatively TRBD1 (6 bases). The CDR3 is 14 amino acids. Between the trimmed V and J ends, which lost 6 bases and 6 bases, there was a span of 17 bases. The CDR3 here is CASSGTFVWDGYTF. The CDR3, as DNA: TGTGCCAGCAGCGGGACATTCGTTTGGGATGGCTACACCTTC.

This clonotype was seen repeatedly, ten times or more. This chain joins TRBV6-1 and TRBJ1-2; D is ambiguous. The CDR3 covers 11 residues. Trimming left V 6 bases short and J 4 bases short, with 6 bases between. Germline CDR1 is MNHNS and CDR2 is SASEGT. The CDR3 bases are TGTGCCAGCAGGGATACCTATGGCTACACCTTC. Translating it yields CASRDTYGYTF.

In this sample, this clonotype turned up many times. The V gene is TRBV27, the J gene TRBJ2-7; 7 bases match TRBD2. V lost 0 bases, J lost 3 bases, and 5 bases stayed unmatched. The CDR3 spans 15 residues. CDR1 and CDR2 from the germline V gene are MNHEY and SMNVEV (reference sequence). The CDR3 DNA reads TGTGCCAGCAGTTTATCTAGCGGGTTCTACTACGAGCAGTACTTC. It codes for CASSLSSGFYYEQYF.

A note on this clonotype: With a much larger clone just one base away, this may be a read error. The J gene is TRBJ2-7, the V gene TRBV5-1; unclear D gene. The ends were cut back, 1 base at V and 5 bases at J, with 19 bases in the middle. Germline values: CDR1 SGHRS, CDR2 YFSETQ. The CDR3 length is 16 residues. Here the CDR3 DNA reads TGCGCCAGCAGCTTGTCATCCAGCCCTACAACTAACGAGCAGTACTTC. This sequence encodes CASSLSSSPTTNEQYF.

This clonotype was seen repeatedly, ten times or more. The chain recombines TRBV11-2 with TRBJ2-7; maybe TRBD2 (6 bases). Between the trimmed V and J ends, which lost 2 bases and 2 bases, there was a span of 13 bases. CDR1 is SGHAT and CDR2 is FQNNGV in the germline V gene. This CDR3 region has 15 residues. The CDR3 loop reads CASSLWTNSAYEQYF. The CDR3 DNA reads as TGTGCCAGCAGCTTATGGACTAATTCAGCCTACGAGCAGTACTTC.

With respect to this clonotype: The germline gene is not matched at one end of the junction; a read error may be the cause. The genes are TRBV6-5 and TRBJ1-2, with a tentative D call TRBD1 (5 bases). The CDR3 has 14 residues. Germline V gives CDR1 MNHEY, CDR2 SVGAGI. The CDR3 protein is CASSYSQGDDGYSF. For the CDR3, the DNA is TGTGCCAGCAGTTACTCTCAGGGTGACGATGGCTACTCCTTC.

The chain combines TRBV6-2 or TRBV6-3 with TRBJ2-2; D not resolved. The V gene's germline CDR1 is MNHEY and CDR2 SVGEGT. V was trimmed by 7 bases and J by 0 bases, leaving 6 bases between them. The CDR3 loop spans 13 amino acids. The CDR3 spells CASMAANTGELFF. The CDR3 DNA is TGTGCCAGCATGGCTGCGAACACCGGGGAGCTGTTTTTT.

This clonotype was seen a handful of times. A much more abundant neighbour one base away suggests this may be a read error. The chain couples TRBV4-2 to TRBJ2-5; 7 nucleotides line up with TRBD2. CDR3 length: 16 residues. The germline gives CDR1 LGHNA, CDR2 YNFKEQ. The CDR3: CASSRGLGLPQETKYF. CDR3 DNA: TGTGCCAGCAGCCGCGGACTAGGACTCCCCCAAGAGACCAAGTACTTC.

This clonotype has a count of ten or more. The chain uses TRBV7-8 and TRBJ2-5, with 9 bases aligning to TRBD2. Germline CDR1 and CDR2: SGHVS and FQNEAQ. The V and J ends lost 5 bases and 5 bases, in that order; junction bases with no gene match: 15. The CDR3 runs 17 residues. The CDR3 sequence is CASSRGSGSSGFETQYF. CDR3 coding DNA: TGTGCCAGCAGCCGGGGTAGCGGGAGTTCGGGTTTTGAGACCCAGTACTTC.

This clonotype appeared many times. CDR3 loop: CASSLDGNYEQYF. The CDR3 DNA sequence: TGTGCCAGCAGTCTGGACGGGAACTACGAGCAGTACTTC. The chain combines TRBV6-5 with TRBJ2-7; D may be TRBD2 (5 bases). Germline lookup yields CDR1 MNHEY and CDR2 SVGAGI. V lost 5 bases and J lost 3, with 11 bases in between. This CDR3 spans 13 amino acids.

This clonotype occurred many times. V is TRBV28 and J is TRBJ1-6; the match to TRBD1 covers 7 bases. Trimming took 4 bases from V and 13 from J; bases not matched to a gene: 13. CDR1 is MDHEN and CDR2 is SYDVKM in the germline V gene. The CDR3 length is 15 residues. The CDR3 DNA sequence: TGTGCCAGCAGTTCCTCGGACAGGCAGCATGGGCCCCTCCACTTT. Translating it yields CASSSSDRQHGPLHF.

This clonotype was seen many times. CDR3 nucleotides: TGTGCCAGCAGTTTGGGGTCTCTAAGGGGGACCCAGTACTTC. Amino acid sequence: CASSLGSLRGTQYF. The chain has TRBV28 and TRBJ2-5; D may be TRBD1 (5 bases). Per the germline V gene, CDR1 is MDHEN and CDR2 is SYDVKM. The CDR3 loop spans 14 amino acids. V gave up 3 bases and J gave up 7 bases, with 15 bases separating them.

This clonotype has at least ten counts. The J gene is TRBJ2-5, the V gene TRBV20-1, with TRBD2 matching over 8 bases. V trimming: 1 base; J trimming: 5 bases; junction bases outside the gene matches: 12. Germline-derived CDR1 and CDR2 are DFQATT and SNEGSKA (reference sequence). This CDR3 is 16 amino acids long. The CDR3 region is CSARGSSGPLRETQYF. CDR3 sequence (DNA): TGCAGTGCTAGAGGGTCTAGCGGGCCTTTACGGGAGACCCAGTACTTC.

This clonotype was counted ten times or more. This chain uses TRBV19 with TRBJ1-5; tentative D call: TRBD1 (6 bases). The germline V and J ends were trimmed by 6 bases and 5 bases, with 20 bases remaining between them. This CDR3 is built from 16 residues. CDR1 LNHDA and CDR2 SQIVND come from the germline V gene (reference sequence). In DNA, the CDR3 is TGTGCCAGTAGAAAATCGGGCAGGGGACGGGATCAGCCCCAGCATTTT. The encoded protein is CASRKSGRGRDQPQHF.